This is a list of T cell receptor beta chains from one sample in a study of blood T cell repertoires in COVID-19. The method was immunoSEQ multiplex PCR; TCRdb's version includes in-frame clones alone and lacks a portion of them. The table shows fewer than 85,000 clones, with more than 75% occurring only once. The sample comprised peripheral blood. The receptors stem from a woman aged 80 or over with active or convalescent COVID-19. Each CDR3 is given with its conserved first and last residue. The D gene is left open where the match is weak. Expanded clones get a size class; other rows say once, few or many, or leave the size out.

clone size	J gene	V gene	D gene	CDR3 protein	CDR3 DNA
NA	TRBJ2-5	TRBV5-1	NA	CASSFDGNQETQYF	TGCGCCAGCAGCTTCGACGGGAACCAAGAGACCCAGTACTTC
NA	TRBJ1-1	TRBV29-1	TRBD1	CSVGQGSNTEAFF	TGCAGCGTTGGACAGGGCTCGAACACTGAAGCTTTCTTT
few	TRBJ1-2	TRBV25-1	TRBD1	CASRSTGVGVGYTF	TGTGCCAGCAGATCTACAGGGGTCGGGGTTGGCTACACCTTC
NA	TRBJ1-5	TRBV5-1	NA	CASSLGAGSNQPQHF	TGCGCCAGCAGCTTGGGGGCGGGAAGCAATCAGCCCCAGCATTTT
NA	TRBJ2-1	TRBV28	TRBD1	CASSLVRGHNEQFF	TGTGCCAGCAGTTTAGTAAGGGGGCACAATGAGCAGTTCTTC
NA	TRBJ2-1	TRBV6-6	NA	CASREGGNEQFF	TGTGCCAGCAGGGAGGGCGGGAATGAGCAGTTCTTC
NA	TRBJ2-1	TRBV5-8	NA	CASSLTGNSDEQFF	TGTGCCAGCAGCTTGACAGGGAATTCGGATGAGCAGTTCTTC
NA	TRBJ2-2	TRBV3-1/TRBV3-2	TRBD2	CASHFAGGPNTGELFF	TGTGCCTCCCACTTCGCGGGAGGGCCGAACACCGGGGAGCTGTTTTTT
few	TRBJ1-2	TRBV2	NA	CASRAGLKVHGYTF	TGTGCCAGCAGGGCAGGGTTGAAGGTCCATGGCTACACCTTC
NA	TRBJ2-1	TRBV7-2	NA	CASSLTVGGRGDEQFF	TGTGCCAGCAGCTTAACAGTCGGGGGCCGGGGGGATGAGCAGTTCTTC
NA	TRBJ1-1	TRBV2	NA	CASSVDSGGSAEAFF	TGTGCCAGCAGTGTTGATTCAGGCGGGAGTGCTGAAGCTTTCTTT
NA	TRBJ2-1	TRBV7-9	NA	CASSLVSGPYNEQFF	TGTGCCAGCAGCTTAGTGTCAGGCCCCTACAATGAGCAGTTCTTC
NA	TRBJ2-7	TRBV6-6	NA	CASSYGSRYEQYF	TGTGCCAGCAGTTACGGGAGCAGGTACGAGCAGTACTTC
NA	TRBJ1-2	TRBV5-4	NA	CASSLTENYGYTF	TGTGCCAGCAGCTTGACAGAAAACTATGGCTACACCTTC
few	TRBJ1-3	TRBV11-2	TRBD1	CASSATGGGGNTIYF	TGTGCCAGCAGCGCTACAGGGGGCGGTGGAAACACCATATATTTT
NA	TRBJ2-1	TRBV6-4	TRBD2	CASSDSAGVDYNEQFF	TGTGCCAGCAGTGACTCAGCGGGGGTGGACTACAATGAGCAGTTCTTC
few	TRBJ1-2	TRBV10-3	TRBD1	CAISEPGQDSYGYTF	TGTGCCATCAGTGAGCCGGGACAGGATTCCTATGGCTACACCTTC
NA	TRBJ2-1	TRBV9	TRBD2	CASSLRGRGYVNEQFF	TGTGCCAGCAGCTTAAGAGGGCGGGGGTACGTCAATGAGCAGTTCTTC
NA	TRBJ2-1	TRBV6-5	TRBD1	CASRVRDRVGNEQFF	TGTGCCAGCAGAGTAAGGGACAGGGTGGGCAATGAGCAGTTCTTC
NA	TRBJ2-7	TRBV7-9	NA	CASSSPPPDSYEQYF	TGTGCCAGCAGCTCCCCCCCGCCCGACAGCTACGAGCAGTACTTC
NA	TRBJ2-2	TRBV6-5	TRBD1	CASTLQGSYTGELFF	TGTGCCAGCACCTTACAGGGGAGTTACACCGGGGAGCTGTTTTTT
NA	TRBJ1-1	TRBV30	TRBD1	CAWGPGQMNTEAFF	TGTGCCTGGGGCCCGGGACAGATGAACACTGAAGCTTTCTTT
NA	TRBJ2-1	TRBV27	NA	CASTTRGGDEQFF	TGTGCCAGCACAACTCGGGGAGGCGATGAGCAGTTCTTC
NA	TRBJ2-2	TRBV2	NA	CASIRADGGGELFF	TGTGCCAGCATCCGGGCAGACGGAGGCGGGGAGCTGTTTTTT
NA	TRBJ2-2	TRBV5-4	TRBD2	CASSGLAGGPSNGELFF	TGTGCCAGCAGTGGACTAGCGGGGGGGCCCAGTAACGGGGAGCTGTTTTTT
NA	TRBJ1-2	TRBV27	NA	CASSSQGRGYTF	TGTGCCAGCAGTTCACAGGGAAGGGGCTACACCTTC
NA	TRBJ2-3	TRBV4-2	NA	CASSLSDATGGLNTDTQYF	TGTGCCAGCAGCCTAAGTGACGCGACGGGGGGCCTGAACACAGATACGCAGTATTTT
NA	TRBJ2-5	TRBV11-2	TRBD2	CASSLIRGVQETQYF	TGTGCCAGCAGCCTAATACGGGGGGTACAAGAGACCCAGTACTTC
NA	TRBJ1-5	TRBV19	TRBD1	CASSIGDRGDQPQHF	TGTGCCAGTAGTATTGGAGACAGGGGGGATCAGCCCCAGCATTTT
NA	TRBJ1-4	TRBV5-6	NA	CASSLSRGPLEKLFF	TGTGCCAGCAGCTTGTCACGAGGTCCGCTTGAAAAACTGTTTTTT
NA	TRBJ2-1	TRBV29-1	TRBD2	CSVDGGGASVEQFF	TGCAGCGTTGACGGCGGGGGGGCATCCGTTGAGCAGTTCTTC
NA	TRBJ2-1	TRBV9	NA	CASSPTGVNSYNEQFF	TGTGCCAGCAGCCCCACCGGGGTTAACTCCTACAATGAGCAGTTCTTC
NA	TRBJ2-5	TRBV10-2	NA	CASSVSSVRETQYF	TGCGCCAGCAGTGTCTCGTCCGTGAGGGAGACCCAGTACTTC
NA	TRBJ1-6	TRBV7-8	NA	CASSSRRDLTLHF	TGTGCCAGCAGCTCCCGACGGGACTTGACCCTCCACTTT
NA	TRBJ2-4	TRBV11-2	NA	CASSYSGAAKNIQYF	TGTGCCAGCAGCTACTCAGGGGCGGCCAAAAACATTCAGTACTTC
NA	TRBJ1-6	TRBV4-1	TRBD1	CASSLRTGDSPLHF	TGCGCCAGCAGCCTCCGGACAGGGGACTCACCCCTCCACTTT
NA	TRBJ1-2	TRBV6-6	TRBD1	CASSRSVGQGPGSYTF	TGTGCCAGCAGCCGAAGCGTGGGACAGGGGCCCGGCAGCTACACCTTC
NA	TRBJ2-1	TRBV5-1	TRBD1	CASSLEGTGDNEQFF	TGCGCCAGCAGCTTGGAAGGTACAGGGGACAATGAGCAGTTCTTC
NA	TRBJ2-7	TRBV11-1	NA	CASSLPGTYEQYF	TGTGCCAGCAGCTTGCCAGGGACCTACGAGCAGTACTTC
few	TRBJ2-6	TRBV19	NA	CASSIDKGTGANVLTF	TGTGCCAGTAGTATAGATAAGGGGACTGGGGCCAACGTCCTGACTTTC
NA	TRBJ1-2	TRBV5-6	NA	CASSLDQGLGTF	TGTGCCAGCAGCTTGGACCAGGGGCTAGGGACCTTC
NA	TRBJ1-1	TRBV6-1	TRBD1	CASHGQGDTEAFF	TGTGCCAGCCACGGACAGGGAGACACTGAAGCTTTCTTT
NA	TRBJ1-2	TRBV5-1	NA	CASSLGTDPSGYTF	TGCGCCAGCAGCTTGGGTACAGACCCCTCTGGTTACACCTTC
NA	TRBJ2-7	TRBV6-5	TRBD1	CASSLGQGIYEQYF	TGTGCCAGCAGTTTGGGACAGGGAATCTATGAGCAGTACTTC
NA	TRBJ2-7	TRBV6-5	TRBD1	CASRKQGRSYEQYF	TGTGCCAGCAGGAAACAGGGGCGATCCTACGAGCAGTACTTC
few	TRBJ2-5	TRBV11-2	TRBD1	CASSLGQGSVTQYF	TGTGCCAGCAGCTTAGGACAGGGGTCAGTGACCCAGTACTTC
NA	TRBJ1-1	TRBV18	NA	CASSPLRETEAFF	TGTGCCAGCTCACCACTCAGGGAAACTGAAGCTTTCTTT
NA	TRBJ2-3	TRBV10-3	NA	CAISELPDTQYF	TGTGCCATCAGTGAGCTCCCGGATACGCAGTATTTT
NA	TRBJ2-5	TRBV3-1/TRBV3-2	TRBD2	CASSQDPSGGPQGTQYF	TGTGCCAGCAGCCAAGACCCTAGCGGGGGGCCCCAGGGGACCCAGTACTTC
NA	TRBJ2-1	TRBV4-3	TRBD1	CASSQESGTGARNEQFF	TGCGCCAGCAGCCAAGAGAGCGGGACAGGGGCCCGCAATGAGCAGTTCTTC
NA	TRBJ2-7	TRBV6-2/TRBV6-3	TRBD1	CASSYRGQDYEQYF	TGTGCCAGCAGTTACCGAGGACAGGACTACGAGCAGTACTTC
NA	TRBJ1-1	TRBV7-8	NA	CASSLDLGGEAFF	TGTGCCAGCAGCTTAGATTTGGGGGGTGAAGCTTTCTTT
NA	TRBJ2-5	TRBV2	TRBD2	CASSETSGGSEETQYF	TGTGCCAGCAGTGAGACTAGCGGGGGGAGCGAAGAGACCCAGTACTTC
NA	TRBJ1-6	TRBV30	NA	CAWSPDNRGSPLHF	TGTGCCTGGAGTCCGGACAATCGAGGTTCACCCCTCCACTTT
NA	TRBJ2-5	TRBV7-2	NA	CASSSTARETQYF	TGTGCCAGCAGCTCCACGGCGAGGGAGACCCAGTACTTC